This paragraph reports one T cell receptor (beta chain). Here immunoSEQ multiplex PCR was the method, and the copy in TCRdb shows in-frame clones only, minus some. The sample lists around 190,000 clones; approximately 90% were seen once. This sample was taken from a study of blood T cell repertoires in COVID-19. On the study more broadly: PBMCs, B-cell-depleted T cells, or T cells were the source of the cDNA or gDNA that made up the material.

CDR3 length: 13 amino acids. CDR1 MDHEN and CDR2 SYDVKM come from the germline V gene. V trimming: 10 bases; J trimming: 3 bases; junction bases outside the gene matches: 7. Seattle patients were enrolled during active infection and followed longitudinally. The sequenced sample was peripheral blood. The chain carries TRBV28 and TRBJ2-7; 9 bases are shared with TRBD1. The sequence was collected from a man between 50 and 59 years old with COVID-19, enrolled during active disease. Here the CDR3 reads CATQTGGFYEQYF. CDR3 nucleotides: TGTGCCACCCAGACAGGGGGATTCTACGAGCAGTACTTC. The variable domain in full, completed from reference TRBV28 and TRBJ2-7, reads DVKVTQSSRYLVKRTGEKVFLECVQDMDHENMFWYRQDPGLGLRLIYFSYDVKMKEKGDIPEGYSVSREKKERFSLILESASTNQTSMYLCATQTGGFYEQYFGPGTRLTVT.